This entry describes one TCR beta chain. This clone has just a few counts. What this receptor recognizes is not known. No base quality values were provided; no much bigger clone lies one nucleotide off. This sample stems from a study of vaccination effects on CD4 cells after COVID-19 (dated 2022 in TCRdb). Regarding the study in general: Two doses of either the BNT162b2 or the mRNA-1273 mRNA SARS-CoV-2 vaccine were administered to participants. In both COVID-19 convalescent patients and infection-naive vaccine recipients, the study compared SARS-CoV-2 spike-specific CD4+ TCR repertoires from before mRNA vaccination with those from after it. A total of 10 COVID-19 convalescent patients and a handful of SARS-CoV-2-naive healthy vaccine recipients were included in the full study. Cultures from other donors in the study were sequenced with the Oncomine TCR Beta short-read assay on an Illumina iSeq 100.

Overall study results and their limits: Clones induced by infection and clones induced by vaccination both contracted markedly at late timepoints after vaccination, which fits with T cell responses waning over time. In healthy vaccine recipients, vaccine-induced clones were almost all SARS-CoV-2 mono-reactive, with only 1 of 255 being cross-reactive with common cold coronaviruses. Only a small number of convalescent patients were included, and no early post-infection timepoints were available, which limited the study.

The library was produced with the immunoSEQ multiplex PCR assay. DNA from the CD4+ T cells that had been cultured and isolated underwent TCR beta CDR3 sequencing. The source study handled its data this way. Non-productive TCR sequences were removed and reads were trimmed to the CDR3 region, keeping CDR3s of at least 7 amino acids. Antigen-specific clonotypes were identified with the MANAFEST web app by comparing expansion in peptide wells against reference cultures. Positive clones required FDR<0.05 expansion versus reference and all other wells, odds ratio above 5, and frequency above 0.1% in two replicate wells. Clonotypes significantly expanded in SARS-CoV-2 spike wells and in at least one common cold coronavirus spike condition were defined as cross-reactive. Using the stringdist R package, CDR3 similarity was measured by Levenshtein distance, and unrooted trees were constructed with ape in R 3.6.1. This is the immuneACCESS table as TCRdb keeps it, with only in-frame sequences that have V and J called. A part of the clones is gone; compared with another copy, unresolved V genes explain less than half, and the rest is unexplained. V and J calls and clone size are as listed in that table; D and trimming were resolved from the DNA. Within this sample are under 80,000 clones, with roughly 80% of them counted one time only. Roughly 1.8% of the sample comes from the top ten.

In the ViraFEST assay, PBMC were stimulated with viral peptide pools, and TCR sequencing was then used to find antigen-specific CD4+ T cell clonotypes based on their expansion. After around 11 days of culture, CD4+ T cells were isolated with the EasySep CD4+ T cell isolation kit. Negative nucleocapsid antibody results before and after vaccination confirmed that the healthy vaccine recipients had no prior SARS-CoV-2 infection. Each well held two million PBMC cultured in IMDM containing about 5.4% human AB serum, around 9.3 IU/ml IL-2 and gentamicin, along with approximately 10 ug/ml peptides. On days 3 and 7, half of the culture medium was replaced with fresh IL-2-containing medium. Each peptide stimulation condition was cultured in triplicate wells unless otherwise noted. Using Ficoll-Paque Plus gradient centrifugation, PBMC were separated from whole blood and then either used fresh or cryopreserved at -140C. The overlapping peptide pools covered the spike proteins of SARS-CoV-2 and of the common cold coronaviruses HCoV-NL63, HCoV-OC43 and HCoV-229E. The QIAamp micro DNA kit was used to extract genomic DNA from the cultured CD4+ T cells.

Counted from cysteine to phenylalanine, this CDR3 has 14 amino acids. The kept DNA is CDR3 alone, 42 bases in frame from the first base. CDR1 and CDR2, looked up from the germline V gene, are SGHTA and FQGNSA. V loses 5 bases at its end and J loses 5 bases; junction bases beyond the gene matches: 8. This TCR came from a human donor who received a COVID-19 vaccine. The sample consisted of CD4+ T cells from PBMCs cultured with HCoV-229E spike peptides, taken before COVID-19 vaccination. What this sample's cell subset or site label stands for: HCoV-229E spike overlapping peptide pool stimulation. In this chain, TRBV7-2 is recombined with TRBJ1-1; 7 nucleotides in the junction match TRBD1. DNA sequence: TGTGCCAGCAGCACTACCCAGGGGGGTACTGAAGCTTTCTTT. Translated, this is CASSTTQGGTEAFF. Reference TRBV7-2 and TRBJ1-1 genes cover what lies past the CDR3, so the full variable domain is GAGVSQSPSNKVTEKGKDVELRCDPISGHTALYWYRQSLGQGLEFLIYFQGNSAPDKSGLPSDRFSAERTGGSVSTLTIQRTQQEDSAVYLCASSTTQGGTEAFFGQGTRLTVV.